This T cell receptor (beta chain) appears in the sequencing data of a study of T cell responses to AZD1222 COVID-19 vaccine (dated by TCRdb to 2020 to 2022). Notes on the research overall: AZD1222 recipients whose second dose came at about 4 weeks and those whose second dose came at about 12 weeks were combined into one group, since spike-specific TCR depth and breadth did not differ between the two schedules. Trial participants were enrolled by age into subgroups of 18-55, 56-69 and 70-plus years, and 148, 28 and 57 TCR-sequenced participants, respectively, were included in these subgroups. A total of around 240 trial participants underwent TCR sequencing, of whom about 210 had received two doses of AZD1222 and about 26 had received two doses of the MenACWY control vaccine.

The time point label, as the study defines it: baseline before first vaccination. Vaccinee samples came from UK trials COV001 and COV002, including a single-blind randomized controlled phase 2/3 trial of AZD1222 (ChAdOx1 nCoV-19) in healthy adults. For TCRbeta chain sequencing, PBMC samples from trial participants were taken at day 0 and at day 28 after the second dose. The CDR3 regions of human TCRbeta chains were analyzed by immunosequencing. The paper's processing steps were these. Repertoire TCRs were checked for matches against a reference library of SARS-CoV-2-specific TCRs that had been generated using the MIRA antigen-specificity platform. Breadth was defined as the fraction of unique TCRs that were SARS-CoV-2-associated. Depth was defined as the fraction of total T cells that were SARS-CoV-2-associated. Using the MIRA data, each spike-specific TCR was assigned both to the spike region to which the TCR was reactive and to a CD4 or CD8 class. Log10-transformed breadth and depth values were compared by one-way ANOVA with Sidak's multiple comparisons tests. TCRdb stores this immuneACCESS table with in-frame sequences only. Part of the clones is absent; in the studies checked, under half of the shortfall reflects unresolved V genes, and no reason is known for the rest. That table gives V, J and clone size, and the DNA gave D and trimming. This sample is represented by about 110,000 clones; 81% of them were singletons. 3.5% to 5% of the sample rests with the top ten.

The germline V gene (reference sequence) supplies CDR1 WNHNN and CDR2 SYGVQD. Counted from cysteine to phenylalanine, this CDR3 has 15 amino acids. CDR3 DNA only is kept here, 45 bases in frame from base 1. The germline ends are 23 bases apart after V is trimmed by 11 bases and J by 4 bases. The paper's findings and limits, for the study overall: A significant rise in spike-specific TCR breadth and depth was observed after two AZD1222 doses relative to day 0 and relative to MenACWY recipients. Because no day 14 peak-response samples were available, repertoires were characterized only after the peak T cell response. The vaccine-associated CD4 TCRs covered the entire spike protein, and the dominant responses fell in regions 160-218 and 743-854. Most participants were white British and females outnumbered males, and the authors suggested that clonal diversity may have been underestimated. Only five to seven AZD1222 recipients were SARS-CoV-2 seropositive at baseline, limiting conclusions about previously exposed vaccinees. Nearly half of unique spike-specific TCRs reportedly recognized epitopes outside regions mutated in the B.1.351 and B.1.1.7 variants. In the small 56-69-year group, the increase in depth fell short of significance, most likely because of low power.

Details on this clone: This clone's antigen is unknown. No base quality values were provided; no much bigger clone lies one nucleotide off.

The source is an adult in good health. The sample in question was peripheral blood, obtained on day 0 of AZD1222 vaccination. The sequence is built from TRBV10-1 and TRBJ2-5; the D gene lacks a confident call. The nucleotides are TGCGCCTCCAGACCCATAGAGCAGTGGGCAGAGACCCAGTACTTC. Translated, this gives CASRPIEQWAETQYF.